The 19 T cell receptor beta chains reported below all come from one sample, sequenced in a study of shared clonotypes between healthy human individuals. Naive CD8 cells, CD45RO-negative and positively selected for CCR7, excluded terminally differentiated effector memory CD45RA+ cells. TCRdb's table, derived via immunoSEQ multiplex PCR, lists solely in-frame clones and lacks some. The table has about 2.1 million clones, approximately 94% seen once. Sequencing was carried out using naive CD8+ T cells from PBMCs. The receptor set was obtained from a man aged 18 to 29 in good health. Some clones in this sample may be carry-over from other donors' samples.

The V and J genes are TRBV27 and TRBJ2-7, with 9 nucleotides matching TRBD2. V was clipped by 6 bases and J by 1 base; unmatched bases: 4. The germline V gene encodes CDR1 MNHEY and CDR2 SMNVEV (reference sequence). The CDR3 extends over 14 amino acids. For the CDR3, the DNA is TGTGCCAGCAGGACTAGCGGCGCATCCTACGAGCAGTACTTC. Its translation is CASRTSGASYEQYF.

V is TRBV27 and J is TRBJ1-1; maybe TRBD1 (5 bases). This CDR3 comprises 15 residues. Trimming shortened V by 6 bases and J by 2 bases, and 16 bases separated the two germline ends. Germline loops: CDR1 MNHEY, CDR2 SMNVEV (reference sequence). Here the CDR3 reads CASSPLGTDNTEAFF. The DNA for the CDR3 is TGTGCCAGCAGCCCCCTTGGGACGGATAACACTGAAGCTTTCTTT.

CDR3 loop: CASSFQAGPLNEQFF. CDR3 nucleotides: TGTGCCAGCAGTTTTCAAGCGGGACCCCTGAATGAGCAGTTCTTC. The chain links TRBV28 to TRBJ2-1; 7 nucleotides agree with TRBD2. This CDR3 comprises 15 residues. Germline V lookup: CDR1 MDHEN, CDR2 SYDVKM. Germline trimming cut 3 bases from V and 7 bases from J; bases unmatched to any gene: 9.

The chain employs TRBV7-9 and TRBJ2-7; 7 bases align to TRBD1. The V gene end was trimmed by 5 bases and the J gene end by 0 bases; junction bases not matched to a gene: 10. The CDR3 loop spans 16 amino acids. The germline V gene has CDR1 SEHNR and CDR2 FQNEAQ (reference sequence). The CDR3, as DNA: TGTGCCAGCAGCCCAACGACAGGGAAGTCCTCCTACGAGCAGTACTTC. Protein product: CASSPTTGKSSYEQYF.

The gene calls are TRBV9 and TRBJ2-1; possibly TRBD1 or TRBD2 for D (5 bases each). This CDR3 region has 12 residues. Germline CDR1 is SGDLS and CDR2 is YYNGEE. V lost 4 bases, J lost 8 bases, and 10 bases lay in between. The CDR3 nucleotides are TGTGCCAGCAGCCCCCAGGGAGATGAGCAGTTCTTC. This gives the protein CASSPQGDEQFF.

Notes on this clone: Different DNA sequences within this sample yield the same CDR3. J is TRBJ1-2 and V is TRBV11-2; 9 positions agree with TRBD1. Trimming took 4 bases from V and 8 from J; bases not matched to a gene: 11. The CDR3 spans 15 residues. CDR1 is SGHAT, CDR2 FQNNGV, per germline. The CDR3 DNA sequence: TGTGCCAGCAGCTCCAAACCGGGGACAGGGCACGGCTACACCTTC. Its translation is CASSSKPGTGHGYTF.

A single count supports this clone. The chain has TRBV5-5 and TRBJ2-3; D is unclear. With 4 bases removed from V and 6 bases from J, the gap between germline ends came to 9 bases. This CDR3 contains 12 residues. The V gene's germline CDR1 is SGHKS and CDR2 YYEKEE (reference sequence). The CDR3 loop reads CASSLSFDTQYF. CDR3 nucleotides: TGTGCCAGCAGCCTAAGCTTCGATACGCAGTATTTT. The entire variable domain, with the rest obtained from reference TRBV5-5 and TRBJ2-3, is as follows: DAGVTQSPTHLIKTRGQQVTLRCSPISGHKSVSWYQQVLGQGPQFIFQYYEKEERGRGNFPDRFSARQFPNYSSELNVNALLLGDSALYLCASSLSFDTQYFGPGTRLTVL.

CDR3 coding DNA: TGCGCCAGCAGCTACGGAGCGGGAGGGTCGGGGCCCGGGGAGCTGTTTTTT. Its protein is CASSYGAGGSGPGELFF. The chain combines TRBV5-1 with TRBJ2-2; 10 nucleotides align to TRBD2. The V segment lost 3 bases and the J segment 6 bases; nucleotides outside the gene matches: 11. The CDR3 length is 17 residues. In germline, CDR1 is SGHRS, CDR2 YFSETQ.

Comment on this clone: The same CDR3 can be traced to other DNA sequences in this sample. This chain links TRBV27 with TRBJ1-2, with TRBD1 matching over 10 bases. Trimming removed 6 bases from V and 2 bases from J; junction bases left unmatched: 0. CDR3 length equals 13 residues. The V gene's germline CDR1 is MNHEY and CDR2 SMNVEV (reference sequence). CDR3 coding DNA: TGTGCCAGCAGGGACAGGGGGAACTATGGCTACACCTTC. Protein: CASRDRGNYGYTF.

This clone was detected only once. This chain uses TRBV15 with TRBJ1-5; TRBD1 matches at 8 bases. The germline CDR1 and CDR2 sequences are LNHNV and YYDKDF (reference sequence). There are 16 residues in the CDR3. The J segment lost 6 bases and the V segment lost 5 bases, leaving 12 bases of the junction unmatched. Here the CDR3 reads CATSSRTGISPQPQHF. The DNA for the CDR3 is TGTGCCACCAGCTCAAGGACAGGGATCAGCCCTCAGCCCCAGCATTTT. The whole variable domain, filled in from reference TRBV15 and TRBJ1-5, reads DAMVIQNPRYQVTQFGKPVTLSCSQTLNHNVMYWYQQKSSQAPKLLFHYYDKDFNNEADTPDNFQSRRPNTSFCFLDIRSPGLGDTAMYLCATSSRTGISPQPQHFGDGTRLSIL.

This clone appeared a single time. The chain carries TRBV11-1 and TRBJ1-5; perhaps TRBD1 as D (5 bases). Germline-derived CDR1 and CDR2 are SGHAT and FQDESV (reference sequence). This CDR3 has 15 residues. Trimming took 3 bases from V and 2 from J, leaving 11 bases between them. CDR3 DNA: TGTGCCAGCAGCTTGGGGGTTGGGGGCAATCAGCCCCAGCATTTT. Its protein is CASSLGVGGNQPQHF.

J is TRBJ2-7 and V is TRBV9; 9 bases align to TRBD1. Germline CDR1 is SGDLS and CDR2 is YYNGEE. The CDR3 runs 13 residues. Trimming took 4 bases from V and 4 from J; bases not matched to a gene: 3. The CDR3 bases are TGTGCCAGCAGCATGGGACAGGGTTACGAGCAGTACTTC. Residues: CASSMGQGYEQYF.

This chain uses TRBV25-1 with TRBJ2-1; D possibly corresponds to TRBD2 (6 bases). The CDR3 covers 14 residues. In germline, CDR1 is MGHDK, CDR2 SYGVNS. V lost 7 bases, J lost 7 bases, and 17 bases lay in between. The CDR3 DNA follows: TGTGCCAGCATATTGGGGGAGGCCGCGAATGAGCAGTTCTTC. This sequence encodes CASILGEAANEQFF. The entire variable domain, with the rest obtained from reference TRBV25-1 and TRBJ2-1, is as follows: EADIYQTPRYLVIGTGKKITLECSQTMGHDKMYWYQQDPGMELHLIHYSYGVNSTEKGDLSSESTVSRIRTEHFPLTLESARPSHTSQYLCASILGEAANEQFFGPGTRLTVL.

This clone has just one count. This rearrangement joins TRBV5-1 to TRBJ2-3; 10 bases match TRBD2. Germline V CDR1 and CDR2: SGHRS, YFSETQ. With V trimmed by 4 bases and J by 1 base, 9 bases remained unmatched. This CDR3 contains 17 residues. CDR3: CASSPGILAGGTDTQYF. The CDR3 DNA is TGCGCCAGCAGCCCCGGGATCCTAGCGGGAGGCACAGATACGCAGTATTTT.

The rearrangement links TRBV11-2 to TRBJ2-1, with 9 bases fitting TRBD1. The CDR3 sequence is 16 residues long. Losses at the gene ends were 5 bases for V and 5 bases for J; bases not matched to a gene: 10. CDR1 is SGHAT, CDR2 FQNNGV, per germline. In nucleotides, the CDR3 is TGTGCCAGCAGCCCCCGAGGGACAGGGAACCACAATGAGCAGTTCTTC. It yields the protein CASSPRGTGNHNEQFF. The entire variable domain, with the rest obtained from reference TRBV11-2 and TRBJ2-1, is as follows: EAGVAQSPRYKIIEKRQSVAFWCNPISGHATLYWYQQILGQGPKLLIQFQNNGVVDDSQLPKDRFSAERLKGVDSTLKIQPAKLEDSAVYLCASSPRGTGNHNEQFFGPGTRLTVL.

The CDR3: CASSLGAESTQYF. In DNA form, the CDR3 reads TGTGCCAGCAGCTTGGGGGCGGAGAGTACGCAGTATTTT. This chain connects TRBV5-6 to TRBJ2-3; D remains ambiguous. Germline V gives CDR1 SGHDT, CDR2 YYEEEE. V was pared by 0 bases and J by 8 bases, with 10 bases between. The CDR3 extends over 13 amino acids.

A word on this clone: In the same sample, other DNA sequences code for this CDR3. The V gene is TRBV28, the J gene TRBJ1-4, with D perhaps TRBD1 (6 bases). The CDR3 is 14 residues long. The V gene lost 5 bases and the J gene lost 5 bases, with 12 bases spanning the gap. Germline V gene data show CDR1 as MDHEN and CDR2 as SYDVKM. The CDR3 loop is CASSPGGENEKLFF. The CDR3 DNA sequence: TGTGCCAGCAGTCCGGGGGGCGAAAATGAAAAACTGTTTTTT.

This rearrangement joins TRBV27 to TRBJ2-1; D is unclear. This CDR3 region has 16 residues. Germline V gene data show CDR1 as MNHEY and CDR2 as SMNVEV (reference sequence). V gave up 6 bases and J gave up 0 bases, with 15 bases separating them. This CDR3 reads CASRIWASSSYNEQFF. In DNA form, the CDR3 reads TGTGCCAGCAGAATCTGGGCTTCGAGCTCCTACAATGAGCAGTTCTTC.

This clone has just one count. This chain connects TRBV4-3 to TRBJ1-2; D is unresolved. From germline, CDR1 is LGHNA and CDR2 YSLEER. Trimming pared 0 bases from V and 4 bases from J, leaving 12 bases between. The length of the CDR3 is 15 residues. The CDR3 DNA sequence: TGCGCCAGCAGCCAAGAGGGTAGGCCAGTCTATGGCTACACCTTC. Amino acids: CASSQEGRPVYGYTF.